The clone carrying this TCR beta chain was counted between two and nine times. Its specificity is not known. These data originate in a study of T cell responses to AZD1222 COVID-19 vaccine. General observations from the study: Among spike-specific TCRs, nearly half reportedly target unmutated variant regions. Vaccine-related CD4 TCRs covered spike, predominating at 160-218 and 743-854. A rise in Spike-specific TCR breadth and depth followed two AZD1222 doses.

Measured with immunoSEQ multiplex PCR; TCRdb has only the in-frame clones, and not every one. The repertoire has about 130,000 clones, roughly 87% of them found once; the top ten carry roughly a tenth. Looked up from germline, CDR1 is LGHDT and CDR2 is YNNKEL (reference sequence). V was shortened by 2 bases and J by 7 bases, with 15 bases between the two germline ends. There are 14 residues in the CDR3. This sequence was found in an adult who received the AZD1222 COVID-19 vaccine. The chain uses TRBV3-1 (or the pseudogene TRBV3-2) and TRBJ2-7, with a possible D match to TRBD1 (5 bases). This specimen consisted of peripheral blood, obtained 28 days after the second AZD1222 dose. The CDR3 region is CASSQQLWGREQYF. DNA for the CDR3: TGTGCCAGCAGCCAACAATTATGGGGCCGGGAGCAGTACTTC.